These T cell receptor beta chains were read from a single sample in a study of blood T cell repertoires in COVID-19. Some clones are missing from TCRdb's copy, which holds only in-frame ones; the method was immunoSEQ multiplex PCR. The table lists 210,000 or so clones, roughly 81% of them singletons. The sequenced sample was peripheral blood. The receptors here all came from a woman in her sixties or seventies with active or convalescent COVID-19. CDR3s include the opening cysteine and the closing phenylalanine or tryptophan. The order of the fields is CDR3 length, D gene, J gene, V gene, CDR3 protein, CDR3 DNA. A D gene is named only where the DNA matches it firmly.

11	-	TRBJ2-5	TRBV6-5	CASGLGETQYF	TGTGCCAGCGGGCTTGGGGAGACCCAGTACTTC
14	-	TRBJ1-1	TRBV21-1	CASSTRVRDTEAFF	TGTGCCAGCAGCACCAGGGTTAGGGACACTGAAGCTTTCTTT
14	-	TRBJ1-1	TRBV28	CASSFGQPLTEAFF	TGTGCCAGCAGTTTTGGACAGCCCTTGACTGAAGCTTTCTTT
13	-	TRBJ1-2	TRBV5-1	CASSLEAGRGYTF	TGCGCCAGCAGCTTGGAGGCAGGGCGAGGCTACACCTTC
15	-	TRBJ1-6	TRBV6-5	CASTRGTNYNSPLHF	TGTGCCAGCACCCGAGGGACAAACTATAATTCACCCCTCCACTTT
14	-	TRBJ2-5	TRBV5-4	CASSSPSVRETQYF	TGTGCCAGCAGCTCCCCTTCGGTGCGAGAGACCCAGTACTTC
14	-	TRBJ1-6	TRBV11-2	CASSLWSRNSPLHF	TGTGCCAGCAGCTTATGGAGTCGAAATTCACCCCTCCACTTT
12	-	TRBJ1-5	TRBV29-1	CSVSQGNQPQHF	TGCAGCGTCTCCCAGGGAAATCAGCCCCAGCATTTT
18	TRBD1	TRBJ2-2	TRBV5-1	CASSPHRQGASGGGELFF	TGCGCCAGCAGCCCTCATAGACAGGGGGCGTCCGGTGGCGGGGAGCTGTTTTTT
15	TRBD1	TRBJ1-5	TRBV12-5	CASGSPDRGNQPQHF	TGTGCTAGTGGTTCCCCGGACAGGGGAAATCAGCCCCAGCATTTT
14	-	TRBJ1-2	TRBV10-3	CAISERGKDYGYTF	TGTGCCATCAGTGAAAGGGGTAAGGACTATGGCTACACCTTC
13	TRBD1	TRBJ2-7	TRBV11-1	CARPGQGAAEQYF	TGTGCCAGACCGGGACAGGGGGCTGCCGAGCAGTACTTC
14	TRBD1	TRBJ2-2	TRBV6-5	CASRGQGAFGELFF	TGTGCCAGCAGGGGACAGGGGGCATTCGGGGAGCTGTTTTTT
14	-	TRBJ2-3	TRBV27	CASSLLTSPGAQYF	TGTGCCAGCAGTTTATTGACGAGTCCAGGGGCGCAGTATTTT
12	TRBD2	TRBJ2-7	TRBV28	CASSSGAYEQYF	TGTGCCAGCTCTAGCGGGGCCTACGAGCAGTACTTC
15	TRBD1	TRBJ2-2	TRBV6-5	CASRGQGAGTGELFF	TGTGCCAGCAGAGGCCAGGGGGCTGGAACCGGGGAGCTGTTTTTT
14	TRBD1	TRBJ2-7	TRBV28	CASSPGQGAGEQYF	TGTGCCAGCAGTCCGGGACAGGGGGCAGGAGAGCAGTACTTC
13	-	TRBJ2-1	TRBV7-9	CASPVGAGNEQFF	TGTGCCAGCCCAGTGGGGGCAGGCAATGAGCAGTTCTTC
15	TRBD2	TRBJ2-7	TRBV19	CASSTPRGRGREQYF	TGTGCCAGTAGTACCCCCCGGGGGAGGGGCCGCGAGCAGTACTTC
13	-	TRBJ2-3	TRBV7-9	CASSLALTDTQYF	TGTGCCAGCAGCTTAGCGCTAACAGATACGCAGTATTTT
14	-	TRBJ1-1	TRBV11-2	CASSPRGGGFGAFF	TGTGCCAGCAGCCCCCGAGGGGGGGGCTTTGGAGCTTTCTTT